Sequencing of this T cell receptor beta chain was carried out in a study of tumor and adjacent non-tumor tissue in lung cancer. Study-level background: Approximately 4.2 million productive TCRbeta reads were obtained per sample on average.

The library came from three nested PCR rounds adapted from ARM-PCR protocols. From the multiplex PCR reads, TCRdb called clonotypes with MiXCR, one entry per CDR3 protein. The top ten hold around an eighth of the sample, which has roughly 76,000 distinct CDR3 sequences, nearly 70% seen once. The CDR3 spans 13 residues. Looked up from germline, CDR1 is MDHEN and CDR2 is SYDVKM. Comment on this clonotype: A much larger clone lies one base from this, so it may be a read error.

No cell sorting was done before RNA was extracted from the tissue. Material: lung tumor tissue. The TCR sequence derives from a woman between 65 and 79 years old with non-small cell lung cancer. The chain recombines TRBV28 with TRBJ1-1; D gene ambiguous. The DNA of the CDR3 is TGTGCCAGCAGATGGACGGGTAACACTGAAGTTTTCTTT. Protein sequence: CASRWTGNTEVFF. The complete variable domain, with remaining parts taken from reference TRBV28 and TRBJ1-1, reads DVKVTQSSRYLVKRTGEKVFLECVQDMDHENMFWYRQDPGLGLRLIYFSYDVKMKEKGDIPEGYSVSREKKERFSLILESASTNQTSMYLCASRWTGNTEVFFGQGTRLTVV.